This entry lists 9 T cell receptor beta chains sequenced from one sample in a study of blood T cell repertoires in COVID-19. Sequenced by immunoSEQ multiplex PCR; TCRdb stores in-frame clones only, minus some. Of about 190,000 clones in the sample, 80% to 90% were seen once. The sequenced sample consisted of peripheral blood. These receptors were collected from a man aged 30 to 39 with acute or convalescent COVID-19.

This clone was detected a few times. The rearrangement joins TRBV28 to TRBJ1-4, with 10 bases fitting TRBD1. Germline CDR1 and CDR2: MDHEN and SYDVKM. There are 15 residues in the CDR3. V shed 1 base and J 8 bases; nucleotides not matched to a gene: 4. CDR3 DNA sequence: TGTGCCAGCAGTTTATCGGACAGGGGGAGGGAAAAACTGTTTTTT. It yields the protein CASSLSDRGREKLFF.

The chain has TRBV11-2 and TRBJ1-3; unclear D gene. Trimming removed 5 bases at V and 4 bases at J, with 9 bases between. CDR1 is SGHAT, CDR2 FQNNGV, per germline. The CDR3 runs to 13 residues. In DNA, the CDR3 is TGTGCCAGCAGCGGTATACAGGGAAACACCATATATTTT. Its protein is CASSGIQGNTIYF.

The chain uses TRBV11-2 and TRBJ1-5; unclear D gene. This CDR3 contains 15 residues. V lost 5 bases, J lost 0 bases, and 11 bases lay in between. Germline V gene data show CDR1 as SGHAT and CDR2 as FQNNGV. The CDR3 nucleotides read TGTGCCAGCAGCGTCACCAGGAATAGCAATCAGCCCCAGCATTTT. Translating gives CASSVTRNSNQPQHF.

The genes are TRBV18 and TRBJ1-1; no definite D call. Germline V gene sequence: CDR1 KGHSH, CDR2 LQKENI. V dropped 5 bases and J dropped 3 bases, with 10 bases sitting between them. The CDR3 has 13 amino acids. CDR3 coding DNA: TGTGCCAGCTCAGGAGGCCCGGACACTGAAGCTTTCTTT. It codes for CASSGGPDTEAFF.

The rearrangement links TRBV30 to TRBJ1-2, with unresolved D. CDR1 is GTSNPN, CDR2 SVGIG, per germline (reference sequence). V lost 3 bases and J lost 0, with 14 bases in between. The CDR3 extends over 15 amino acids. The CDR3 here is CAWRDTTGSNYGYTF. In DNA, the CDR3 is TGTGCCTGGAGGGATACGACGGGATCTAACTATGGCTACACCTTC.

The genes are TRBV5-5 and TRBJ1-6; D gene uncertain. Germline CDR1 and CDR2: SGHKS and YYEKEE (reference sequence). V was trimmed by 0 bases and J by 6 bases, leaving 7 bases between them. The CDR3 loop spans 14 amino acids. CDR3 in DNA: TGTGCCAGCAGCTTGGGACTGATTAATTCACCCCTCCACTTT. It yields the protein CASSLGLINSPLHF.

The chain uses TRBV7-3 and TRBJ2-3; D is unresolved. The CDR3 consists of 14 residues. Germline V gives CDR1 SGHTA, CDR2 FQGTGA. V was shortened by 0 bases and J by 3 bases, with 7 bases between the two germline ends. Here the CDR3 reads CASSLTAVTDTQYF. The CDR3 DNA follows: TGTGCCAGCAGCTTAACCGCGGTGACAGATACGCAGTATTTT. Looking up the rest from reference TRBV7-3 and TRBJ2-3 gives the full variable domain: GAGVSQTPSNKVTEKGKYVELRCDPISGHTALYWYRQSLGQGPEFLIYFQGTGAADDSGLPNDRFFAVRPEGSVSTLKIQRTERGDSAVYLCASSLTAVTDTQYFGPGTRLTVL.

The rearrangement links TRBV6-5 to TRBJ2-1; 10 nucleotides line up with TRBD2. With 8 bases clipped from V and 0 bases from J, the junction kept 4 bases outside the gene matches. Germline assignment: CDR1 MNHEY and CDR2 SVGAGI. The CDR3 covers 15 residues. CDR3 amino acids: CASLASGSSYNEQFF. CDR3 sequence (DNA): TGTGCCAGCCTTGCTAGCGGGAGCTCCTACAATGAGCAGTTCTTC.

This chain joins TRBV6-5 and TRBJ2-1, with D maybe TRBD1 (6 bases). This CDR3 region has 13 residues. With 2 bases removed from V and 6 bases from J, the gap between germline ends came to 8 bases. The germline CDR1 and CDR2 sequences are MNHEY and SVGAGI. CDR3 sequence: CASSYRGFNEQFF. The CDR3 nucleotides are TGTGCCAGCAGTTACAGGGGGTTCAATGAGCAGTTCTTC.